Listed below are T cell receptor beta chains from one sample, sequenced in a study of cytomegalovirus exposure and HLA in healthy donors. Produced via immunoSEQ multiplex PCR; TCRdb's table is partial and in-frame only. In the table there are under 200,000 clones, 75% of which are singletons. The sequencing input was PBMCs. Every receptor here comes from a man younger than 30 in good health and CMV-seronegative. The CDR3 runs from the conserved cysteine through the conserved F or W. The D gene is left open where the match is weak. Some rows have no size entry. The others give once, few or many, or a class for an expanded clone.

>TRBJ1-5|-|TRBV11-2|-
CASSPGRGYQPQHF
TGTGCCAGCAGCCCCGGGCGAGGGTATCAGCCCCAGCATTTT
>TRBJ1-1|-|TRBV7-9|-
CASSLWRRAPENTEAFF
TGTGCCAGCAGCTTATGGAGGAGAGCTCCCGAGAACACTGAAGCTTTCTTT
>TRBJ2-5|-|TRBV7-9|-
CASSLWASAAQETQYF
TGTGCCAGCAGCTTATGGGCTAGCGCAGCCCAAGAGACCCAGTACTTC
>TRBJ2-2|-|TRBV7-9|few
CSSSLARREITGELFF
TGTTCCAGCAGCTTAGCCAGAAGGGAGATCACCGGGGAGCTGTTTTTT
>TRBJ2-7|-|TRBV6-5|-
CASSYSDRSTYEQYF
TGTGCCAGCAGTTACTCTGACAGATCTACCTACGAGCAGTACTTC
>TRBJ2-7|TRBD2|TRBV7-8|once
CASSLVGLAGVEQYF
TGTGCCAGCAGCTTAGTGGGACTAGCGGGAGTCGAGCAGTACTTC
>TRBJ2-1|-|TRBV4-3|-
CASSQRYPGSTNEQFF
TGCGCCAGCAGCCAAAGATACCCGGGTTCCACCAATGAGCAGTTCTTC
>TRBJ2-7|TRBD2|TRBV28|-
CASSTSGTSAYEQYF
TGTGCCAGCAGTACGTCCGGGACTAGCGCTTACGAGCAGTACTTC
>TRBJ2-7|-|TRBV10-3|few
CAISDGGGGGEQYF
TGTGCCATCAGTGATGGGGGCGGCGGTGGCGAGCAGTACTTC
>TRBJ2-7|TRBD1|TRBV2|-
CASLRTGVGEQYF
TGTGCCAGCCTCCGGACAGGGGTCGGCGAGCAGTACTTC
>TRBJ1-4|TRBD1|TRBV30|-
CAWSVGQGRGKLFF
TGTGCCTGGAGTGTGGGACAGGGGAGGGGAAAACTGTTTTTT
>TRBJ2-7|-|TRBV5-6|-
CASSGGQYEQYF
TGTGCCAGCAGCGGTGGACAGTACGAGCAGTACTTC
>TRBJ2-7|TRBD2|TRBV5-4|once
CASSHQRDSYEQYF
TGTGCCAGCAGTCATCAGCGGGATTCCTACGAGCAGTACTTC
>TRBJ2-5|TRBD2|TRBV13|-
CASSLHSGGGETQYF
TGTGCCAGCAGCCTCCACAGCGGGGGTGGGGAGACCCAGTACTTC
>TRBJ1-4|TRBD1|TRBV7-2|-
CASSVQGWKLTNEKLFF
TGTGCCAGCAGCGTACAGGGGTGGAAGCTAACTAATGAAAAACTGTTTTTT
>TRBJ1-4|TRBD1|TRBV2|-
CASTKRQGNEKLFF
TGTGCCAGCACCAAAAGACAGGGGAATGAAAAACTGTTTTTT
>TRBJ2-2|-|TRBV7-9|-
CASRLTGSNTGELFF
TGTGCCAGCAGGCTAACAGGCTCGAACACCGGGGAGCTGTTTTTT
>TRBJ2-1|TRBD1|TRBV29-1|-
CSVEGWTGGNEQFF
TGCAGCGTTGAGGGGTGGACAGGGGGGAATGAGCAGTTCTTC
>TRBJ2-7|-|TRBV4-3|-
CASSQEGVGAYEQYF
TGCGCCAGCAGCCAAGAAGGGGTAGGGGCTTACGAGCAGTACTTC
>TRBJ2-3|-|TRBV30|-
CAWSVFREVLFTDTQYF
TGTGCCTGGAGTGTATTCAGGGAGGTCTTGTTCACAGATACGCAGTATTTT
>TRBJ1-3|TRBD1|TRBV2|-
CASRPGQTSGNTIYF
TGTGCCAGCAGACCGGGACAGACTTCTGGAAACACCATATATTTT
>TRBJ1-1|-|TRBV28|-
CASSPGGLTEAFF
TGTGCCAGCAGCCCGGGGGGGCTCACTGAAGCTTTCTTT
>TRBJ2-1|-|TRBV14|-
CASSPLGGNNEQFF
TGTGCCAGCAGCCCCCTTGGAGGGAACAATGAGCAGTTCTTC
>TRBJ1-2|TRBD1|TRBV7-2|-
CASSRPRQGNDGYTF
TGTGCCAGCAGCCGTCCCCGACAGGGGAACGATGGCTACACCTTC
>TRBJ2-5|-|TRBV28|-
CASSHGGEQYF
TGTGCCAGCAGCCACGGCGGGGAGCAGTACTTC
>TRBJ2-7|TRBD2|TRBV10-3|-
CATTGTSGYSYEQYF
TGTGCCACGACCGGGACTAGCGGTTACTCCTACGAGCAGTACTTC